This T cell receptor beta chain is drawn from a study of post-analysis software for immune sequencing data. General study findings and limits: A significant reduction in normalized Chao1 diversity was observed in multiple sclerosis patients versus controls. Strong same-batch co-clustering of samples appeared with F measure clustering.

Unique molecular identifiers were built into the TCR beta cDNA libraries. A population of roughly 0.85 to 10 million T cells gave rise to roughly 490,000 cDNA molecules. A single record per CDR3 protein comes from TCRdb applying MiXCR to the PCR reads. This sample has hundreds of thousands of distinct CDR3 sequences, with 30% found just once. This clonotype has just a few counts. Its antigen is currently unknown. The specimen sequenced was blood. This receptor was identified in a girl under 18 with multiple sclerosis.

CDR3 protein: CASSLGANGGALDTQYF. The CDR3 bases are TGCGCCAGCAGCTTGGGGGCAAACGGGGGGGCCTTAGATACGCAGTATTTT. The chain has TRBV5-1 and TRBJ2-3, with 8 positions matching TRBD2. This CDR3 region has 17 residues. V dropped 0 bases and J dropped 5; count of bases not matched to a gene: 11. CDR1 and CDR2 (germline): SGHRS, YFSETQ.